Each of the 20 T cell receptor beta chains below was sequenced from the same sample in a study of blood T cell repertoires in COVID-19. The method was immunoSEQ multiplex PCR; TCRdb's version includes in-frame clones alone and lacks a portion of them. In the table there are 200,000 to 250,000 clones, about 86% of which are singletons. Sequenced sample: peripheral blood. These receptors all stem from a woman in her forties or fifties with acute or convalescent COVID-19.

V gene TRBV12-3 or TRBV12-4 combines with J gene TRBJ1-2; possible D gene TRBD1, 5 bases. The CDR3 covers 12 residues. Trimming cost V 8 bases and J 5 bases, with 12 bases left between them. The CDR3 here is CASQPGPYGYTF. The CDR3 DNA follows: TGTGCCAGCCAACCAGGGCCTTATGGCTACACCTTC.

J is TRBJ1-1 and V is TRBV5-1; perhaps TRBD1 as D (6 bases). The CDR3 runs to 13 residues. V was clipped by 0 bases and J by 9 bases, with 12 bases between them. CDR1 SGHRS and CDR2 YFSETQ come from the germline V gene. CDR3 residues: CASSLGEQGKAFF. CDR3 DNA: TGCGCCAGCAGCTTGGGGGAGCAGGGGAAAGCTTTCTTT.

This clone was observed a few times. V usage is TRBV5-1 and J usage is TRBJ1-1, with 9 bases matching TRBD1. This CDR3 region has 15 residues. Germline loops: CDR1 SGHRS, CDR2 YFSETQ. The trim removed 4 bases at V and 4 bases at J, leaving 8 bases unmatched. CDR3 region: CASSLRDRVRTEAFF. In nucleotides, the CDR3 is TGCGCCAGCAGCCTTAGGGACAGGGTCCGCACTGAAGCTTTCTTT.

This clone was counted between two and nine times. This chain joins TRBV7-9 and TRBJ1-2, with 10 bases lining up with TRBD1. Germline CDR1 SEHNR, CDR2 FQNEAQ (reference sequence). V lost 6 bases to trimming and J lost 8 bases; unmatched junction nucleotides: 6. The CDR3 totals 13 residues. CDR3 amino acids: CASRTTGGEGYTF. CDR3 nucleotides: TGTGCCAGCAGAACGACAGGGGGCGAGGGCTACACCTTC.

V usage is TRBV15 and J usage is TRBJ1-3; 11 positions match TRBD1. The germline V gene encodes CDR1 LNHNV and CDR2 YYDKDF (reference sequence). CDR3 length equals 17 residues. V was pared by 5 bases and J by 4 bases, with 10 bases of the junction left unmatched. CDR3 amino acids: CATSWDGQGAPGNTIYF. CDR3 DNA sequence: TGTGCCACCAGCTGGGACGGACAGGGGGCGCCGGGAAACACCATATATTTT.

This chain connects TRBV12-3 or TRBV12-4 to TRBJ1-5; tentative D call: TRBD1 (6 bases). The CDR3 covers 13 residues. V lost 7 bases and J lost 6, with 13 bases in between. In DNA form, the CDR3 reads TGTGCCAGCAATCTAGGACAGACTCAGCCCCAGCATTTT. Protein sequence: CASNLGQTQPQHF.

This clone was counted a few times. The rearrangement joins TRBV11-3 to TRBJ2-7; TRBD2 matches at 8 bases. The CDR3 contains 13 residues. The germline V gene encodes CDR1 SGHNT and CDR2 YENEEA. J lost 3 bases, V lost 2 bases, and 0 bases had no gene match. This CDR3 is CASSLLAGYEQYF. CDR3 sequence (DNA): TGTGCCAGCAGCTTACTAGCGGGCTACGAGCAGTACTTC.

This chain links TRBV15 with TRBJ1-4; 8 nucleotides align to TRBD1. CDR1 and CDR2 from the germline V gene are LNHNV and YYDKDF (reference sequence). CDR3 length: 18 residues. The V segment lost 0 bases and the J segment 8 bases; nucleotides outside the gene matches: 14. CDR3 amino acids: CATSREVRADREDEKLFF. The CDR3 nucleotides read TGTGCCACCAGCAGAGAAGTAAGGGCGGACAGGGAGGACGAAAAACTGTTTTTT.

The gene calls are TRBV6-5 and TRBJ1-2; D possibly corresponds to TRBD1 (5 bases). The V end was cut by 8 bases, the J end by 6 bases, with 16 bases between. The germline V gene encodes CDR1 MNHEY and CDR2 SVGAGI. The CDR3 is made up of 13 amino acids. CDR3 protein: CASQGSGSHGYTF. The CDR3 nucleotides read TGTGCCAGCCAAGGGTCAGGGTCTCATGGCTACACCTTC.

V usage is TRBV10-1 and J usage is TRBJ2-1; 11 nucleotides line up with TRBD2. Germline CDR1 WNHNN, CDR2 SYGVQD (reference sequence). There are 15 residues in the CDR3. The J segment lost 8 bases and the V segment lost 4 bases, leaving 7 bases of the junction unmatched. Written as DNA, the CDR3 is TGCGCCAGCAGTGCAGCCCTAGCGGGAGGCGATGAGCAGTTCTTC. This sequence encodes CASSAALAGGDEQFF.

A few counts support this clone. The rearrangement joins TRBV19 to TRBJ1-2; TRBD1 agrees at 8 bases. Trimming took 6 bases from V and 5 from J; bases not matched to a gene: 14. This CDR3 contains 16 residues. CDR1 and CDR2 (germline): LNHDA, SQIVND (reference sequence). As DNA, the CDR3 is TGTGCCAGTAGGACGAACCTCGGGACAGGAGATTATGGCTACACCTTC. Translated: CASRTNLGTGDYGYTF.

The chain couples TRBV3-1 (or the pseudogene TRBV3-2) to TRBJ1-2; the D gene is possibly TRBD1 (5 bases). Deletions cut 1 base from V and 0 bases from J, with 15 bases between. Germline values: CDR1 LGHDT, CDR2 YNNKEL (reference sequence). CDR3 length: 17 amino acids. Written as DNA, the CDR3 is TGTGCCAGCAGCCAAGCCCCTTCGTGGGGGGCTAACTATGGCTACACCTTC. Encoded protein: CASSQAPSWGANYGYTF.

The J gene is TRBJ2-2, the V gene TRBV19; D remains ambiguous. From germline, CDR1 is LNHDA and CDR2 SQIVND (reference sequence). The CDR3 consists of 13 residues. With 10 bases removed from V and 4 bases from J, the gap between germline ends came to 13 bases. The CDR3 sequence is CATVPELTGELFF. The CDR3 nucleotides are TGTGCCACCGTACCCGAACTCACCGGGGAGCTGTTTTTT.

This chain connects TRBV18 to TRBJ1-6; D gene ambiguous. CDR1 is KGHSH and CDR2 is LQKENI in the germline V gene. The CDR3 loop spans 14 amino acids. The V end lost 3 bases, the J end lost 7 bases, and 10 bases lay between the germline ends. In DNA, the CDR3 is TGTGCCAGCTCACCCCGGAGGTCCAATTCACCCCTCCACTTT. Its translation: CASSPRRSNSPLHF.

This clone was seen more than once but under ten times. The chain uses TRBV29-1 and TRBJ2-1, with D maybe TRBD2 (5 bases). The CDR3 has 13 amino acids. The germline gives CDR1 SQVTM, CDR2 ANQGSEA. V was cut by 6 bases and J by 7 bases, with 16 bases left in between. The CDR3 sequence is CSVSPGKQNEQFF. Written as DNA, the CDR3 is TGCAGCGTCTCACCGGGAAAACAAAATGAGCAGTTCTTC.

The gene calls are TRBV5-1 and TRBJ2-1; TRBD2 matches 8 bases. V lost 5 bases to trimming and J lost 3 bases; unmatched junction nucleotides: 10. Germline V gene lookup returns CDR1 SGHRS and CDR2 YFSETQ. The CDR3 covers 16 residues. CDR3 sequence: CASRSAGGGRYNEQFF. The CDR3 coding sequence is TGCGCCAGCAGATCCGCCGGGGGGGGGCGCTACAATGAGCAGTTCTTC. The variable domain in full, completed from reference TRBV5-1 and TRBJ2-1, reads KAGVTQTPRYLIKTRGQQVTLSCSPISGHRSVSWYQQTPGQGLQFLFEYFSETQRNKGNFPGRFSGRQFSNSRSEMNVSTLELGDSALYLCASRSAGGGRYNEQFFGPGTRLTVL.

The V call is TRBV6-4, the J call TRBJ2-2; a weak D match, TRBD1 (5 bases). The CDR3 contains 14 residues. CDR1 and CDR2 from the germline V gene are MRHNA and SNTAGT. V shed 6 bases and J shed 5 bases, with 13 bases lying between them. The CDR3 DNA sequence: TGTGCCAGCAGACAGGAGAGTAGTACCGGGGAGCTGTTTTTT. Translation: CASRQESSTGELFF.

This rearrangement joins TRBV5-1 to TRBJ2-5; the D is unclear. CDR3 size: 13 residues. Germline V lookup: CDR1 SGHRS, CDR2 YFSETQ. Trimming stripped 3 bases from V and 2 bases from J, with 8 bases between. As DNA, the CDR3 is TGCGCCAGCAGCTCTACTAAGCAAGAGACCCAGTACTTC. Translated, it gives CASSSTKQETQYF.

The genes are TRBV19 and TRBJ2-2; perhaps TRBD2 as D (5 bases). This CDR3 has 16 amino acids. Trimming pared 4 bases from V and 0 bases from J, leaving 12 bases between. CDR1 LNHDA and CDR2 SQIVND come from the germline V gene (reference sequence). CDR3 sequence (DNA): TGTGCCAGTAGTACACTTAACGGGGCGAACACCGGGGAGCTGTTTTTT. Translating it yields CASSTLNGANTGELFF. Full variable domain (remainder filled in from reference TRBV19 and TRBJ2-2): DGGITQSPKYLFRKEGQNVTLSCEQNLNHDAMYWYRQDPGQGLRLIYYSQIVNDFQKGDIAEGYSVSREKKESFPLTVTSAQKNPTAFYLCASSTLNGANTGELFFGEGSRLTVL.

The chain carries TRBV4-3 and TRBJ2-4; D unclear. The CDR3 runs to 14 residues. The germline gives CDR1 LGHNA, CDR2 YSLEER. The V end was cut by 5 bases, the J end by 6 bases, with 14 bases between. CDR3 sequence (DNA): TGCGCCAGCAGCACGAATGTGGGCCCAAACATTCAGTACTTC. Amino acid sequence: CASSTNVGPNIQYF.